The 31 T cell receptor beta chains below come from one sample, sequenced in a study of shared clonotypes between healthy human individuals. TCRdb keeps only in-frame clones here, not all; method: immunoSEQ multiplex PCR. The sample records more than 2 million clones, 95% being singletons. Sequenced input: naive CD4+ T cells sorted from blood. The subset here: CD45RA+ positively selected. These receptors all come from a young man in good health.

The genes are TRBV18 and TRBJ2-2, with 8 bases matching TRBD1. V trimming: 0 bases; J trimming: 4 bases; junction bases outside the gene matches: 7. The CDR3 covers 17 residues. CDR1 is KGHSH and CDR2 is LQKENI in the germline V gene. CDR3 loop: CASSPPGQGAITGELFF. The CDR3 DNA reads TGTGCCAGCTCACCACCGGGCCAGGGGGCAATCACCGGGGAGCTGTTTTTT.

The chain carries TRBV5-1 and TRBJ2-3; 9 bases agree with TRBD1. CDR3 size: 16 residues. Germline V gives CDR1 SGHRS, CDR2 YFSETQ. The V gene end was trimmed by 4 bases and the J gene end by 5 bases; junction bases not matched to a gene: 11. The CDR3 spells CASSQFPGQGIDTQYF. The CDR3 DNA follows: TGCGCCAGCAGCCAGTTCCCGGGACAGGGTATAGATACGCAGTATTTT.

This rearrangement joins TRBV9 to TRBJ2-2; unclear D gene. CDR3 length: 13 residues. Trimming left V 0 bases short and J 4 bases short, with 4 bases between. CDR1 is SGDLS and CDR2 is YYNGEE in the germline V gene. This CDR3 reads CASSVVFTGELFF. The CDR3 DNA reads as TGTGCCAGCAGCGTAGTATTCACCGGGGAGCTGTTTTTT.

This chain joins TRBV29-1 and TRBJ2-3, with D maybe TRBD2 (5 bases). V was trimmed by 1 base and J by 2 bases, leaving 10 bases between them. Germline V lookup: CDR1 SQVTM, CDR2 ANQGSEA. The CDR3 runs 14 residues. CDR3 sequence (DNA): TGCAGCGTTGAAGGCGGGCTTCCCACAGATACGCAGTATTTT. This gives the protein CSVEGGLPTDTQYF.

The genes are TRBV29-1 and TRBJ1-6, with D possibly being TRBD1 (5 bases). Germline CDR1 reads SQVTM; CDR2 reads ANQGSEA. The V end was cut by 7 bases, the J end by 8 bases, with 18 bases between. This CDR3 comprises 14 residues. CDR3 coding DNA: TGCAGCGCCCGAGGGACTCCCCCGGATTCACCCCTCCACTTT. This codes for CSARGTPPDSPLHF.

The CDR3 protein is CAIFESTDTQYF. The CDR3 nucleotides read TGTGCCATCTTCGAAAGCACAGATACGCAGTATTTT. The gene calls are TRBV2 and TRBJ2-3; D unresolved. This CDR3 is built from 12 residues. The germline CDR1 and CDR2 sequences are SNHLY and FYNNEI. Trimming removed 10 bases at V and 0 bases at J, with 8 bases between.

On this clone itself: Other DNA variants within this sample encode the same CDR3. This chain joins TRBV7-2 and TRBJ2-5; D is unresolved. V gave up 5 bases and J gave up 5 bases, with 9 bases separating them. This CDR3 is built from 12 residues. Germline V gene sequence: CDR1 SGHTA, CDR2 FQGNSA. The CDR3 bases are TGTGCCAGCAGCACCGGCACGGAGACCCAGTACTTC. It specifies CASSTGTETQYF.

The V call is TRBV20-1, the J call TRBJ1-1, with D possibly TRBD1 on 6 matching bases. Germline V gene sequence: CDR1 DFQATT, CDR2 SNEGSKA (reference sequence). V was trimmed by 5 bases and J by 7 bases, leaving 11 bases between them. The CDR3 is made up of 11 amino acids. The CDR3 DNA reads TGCAGTGCTGCAGGGGACTATGAAGCTTTCTTT. This sequence encodes CSAAGDYEAFF.

This CDR3 is CASSKKEAYEQYF. The CDR3, as DNA: TGCGCCAGCAGTAAAAAGGAAGCGTACGAGCAGTACTTC. This rearrangement joins TRBV23-1 to TRBJ2-7; D is ambiguous. Being an ORF, TRBV23-1 has a function that is uncertain. The CDR3 runs to 13 residues. V gave up 5 bases and J gave up 4 bases, with 12 bases separating them.

The rearrangement joins TRBV5-4 to TRBJ2-5; D not resolved. Between the trimmed V and J ends, which lost 4 bases and 5 bases, there was a span of 12 bases. Germline V lookup: CDR1 SGHNT, CDR2 YYREEE (reference sequence). The CDR3 is 13 amino acids. CDR3 DNA: TGTGCCAGCAGCCAATGGACCGGGGAGACCCAGTACTTC. Translation gives CASSQWTGETQYF.

Only one count was recorded for this clone. In nucleotides, the CDR3 is TGTGCCAGCAGCCCGATTGGGGCCCAAGAGACCCAGTACTTC. Translating it yields CASSPIGAQETQYF. The gene calls are TRBV11-2 and TRBJ2-5; D might be TRBD1 (5 bases). The CDR3 covers 14 residues. V was shortened by 5 bases and J by 1 base, with 11 bases between the two germline ends. Germline V gene data show CDR1 as SGHAT and CDR2 as FQNNGV.

This sequence joins TRBV4-3 and TRBJ2-2, with 7 bases lining up with TRBD2. The junction had 7 bases not matched to a gene; V was cut back by 3 bases and J by 6 bases. Germline CDR1 is LGHNA and CDR2 is YSLEER. The CDR3 consists of 15 residues. The CDR3 DNA follows: TGCGCCAGCAGCCAGGCCTCACTAGCGCCCGGGGAGCTGTTTTTT. Translated: CASSQASLAPGELFF.

The chain recombines TRBV19 with TRBJ1-2, with D possibly matching TRBD1 (5 bases). In germline, CDR1 is LNHDA, CDR2 SQIVND (reference sequence). V shed 7 bases and J shed 4 bases, with 19 bases lying between them. This CDR3 region has 15 residues. The CDR3 DNA reads as TGTGCCAGTAAAACAGGTTCTATTGCTGGCTATGGCTACACCTTC. It translates to CASKTGSIAGYGYTF.

The chain uses TRBV5-1 and TRBJ2-7; D gene unclear. The CDR3 is 14 amino acids. Germline V gene data show CDR1 as SGHRS and CDR2 as YFSETQ. V was cut by 0 bases and J by 2 bases, with 9 bases left in between. The CDR3 reads CASSLALPTYEQYF. The CDR3 DNA sequence: TGCGCCAGCAGCTTGGCACTGCCTACCTACGAGCAGTACTTC.

On this clone itself: One end of the junction does not line up with germline, which may come from a read error. This chain joins TRBV7-2 and TRBJ2-1, with D perhaps TRBD1 (6 bases). This CDR3 comprises 16 residues. Per the germline V gene, CDR1 is SGHTA and CDR2 is FQGNSA. CDR3 protein: CASSLARGSSYNEQFF. In nucleotides, the CDR3 is TGTGCCAGCAGCTTAGCTAGGGGGAGCTCCTATAATGAGCAGTTCTTC.

V usage is TRBV6-1 and J usage is TRBJ2-7; the D is unclear. The CDR3 spans 14 residues. Trimming shortened V by 7 bases and J by 0 bases, and 13 bases separated the two germline ends. Germline values: CDR1 MNHNS, CDR2 SASEGT. CDR3 sequence (DNA): TGTGCCAGCATTGGATCCTTTTTCTCCTACGAGCAGTACTTC. Its protein is CASIGSFFSYEQYF.

This chain uses TRBV7-9 with TRBJ2-3; D is possibly TRBD2 (6 bases). There are 16 residues in the CDR3. Trimming left V 3 bases short and J 0 bases short, with 13 bases between. Germline CDR1 reads SEHNR; CDR2 reads FQNEAQ (reference sequence). The CDR3 is CASSFLRDSSTDTQYF. In nucleotides, the CDR3 is TGTGCCAGCAGCTTTCTCCGGGACTCGAGCACAGATACGCAGTATTTT.

The V call is TRBV2, the J call TRBJ1-1, with D perhaps TRBD1 (6 bases). Trimming removed 8 bases at V and 1 base at J, with 8 bases between. Per the germline V gene, CDR1 is SNHLY and CDR2 is FYNNEI. The CDR3 has 12 amino acids. CDR3 nucleotides: TGTGCCAGCCAACAGGGGAACACTGAAGCTTTCTTT. It codes for CASQQGNTEAFF.

The rearrangement joins TRBV2 to TRBJ1-1; weak D call: TRBD1 (6 bases). Trimming removed 6 bases from V and 2 bases from J, with 13 bases in between. The CDR3 has 14 residues. CDR1 and CDR2 (germline): SNHLY, FYNNEI. CDR3 in amino acids: CASRPRDINTEAFF. The CDR3 coding sequence is TGTGCCAGCAGGCCCCGGGACATCAACACTGAAGCTTTCTTT.

The sample holds a few counts of this clone. The chain couples TRBV27 to TRBJ1-6; maybe TRBD1 (6 bases). The germline gives CDR1 MNHEY, CDR2 SMNVEV (reference sequence). V dropped 6 bases and J dropped 8 bases, with 20 bases sitting between them. This CDR3 region has 16 residues. The CDR3 loop reads CASRSGAGVHDSPLHF. DNA for the CDR3: TGTGCCAGCAGGTCGGGAGCAGGGGTGCATGATTCACCCCTCCACTTT.

The chain has TRBV28 and TRBJ2-3, with a tentative D call TRBD2 (6 bases). Deletions cut 5 bases from V and 3 bases from J, with 15 bases between. This CDR3 has 15 amino acids. Germline V CDR1 and CDR2: MDHEN, SYDVKM. The DNA of the CDR3 is TGTGCCAGCAGTCTCGGGGGAGTCCGTACAGATACGCAGTATTTT. Translating gives CASSLGGVRTDTQYF.

The chain is built from TRBV7-2 and TRBJ2-7; TRBD2 agrees at 15 bases. The V gene end was trimmed by 4 bases and the J gene end by 6 bases; junction bases not matched to a gene: 4. Germline V lookup: CDR1 SGHTA, CDR2 FQGNSA. The CDR3 has 15 amino acids. CDR3 sequence reads: CASSYGLAGGGEQYF. DNA of the CDR3: TGTGCCAGCAGCTACGGACTAGCGGGAGGGGGCGAGCAGTACTTC.

The V call is TRBV7-2, the J call TRBJ1-4; tentative D call: TRBD1 (5 bases). The germline V and J ends were trimmed by 3 bases and 0 bases, with 8 bases remaining between them. Germline V CDR1 and CDR2: SGHTA, FQGNSA. The CDR3 runs to 15 residues. Written as DNA, the CDR3 is TGTGCCAGCAGCTTGGGGACCACAACTAATGAAAAACTGTTTTTT. It is translated as CASSLGTTTNEKLFF.

The V call is TRBV28, the J call TRBJ1-1, with a tentative D call TRBD1 (5 bases). From germline, CDR1 is MDHEN and CDR2 SYDVKM. CDR3 size: 15 residues. Trimming took off 6 bases at V and 0 bases at J, with 14 bases between the two ends. DNA for the CDR3: TGTGCCAGCAGCTCCGGGGGAGTAGTGAACACTGAAGCTTTCTTT. Encoded protein: CASSSGGVVNTEAFF.

This clone was seen just once. This chain connects TRBV14 to TRBJ1-1; no firm D call. Germline V gene data show CDR1 as SGHDN and CDR2 as FVKESK. CDR3 size: 13 residues. Deletions cut 1 base from V and 1 base from J, with 4 bases between. CDR3 bases: TGTGCCAGCAGCCAAGTCACGAACACTGAAGCTTTCTTT. It is translated as CASSQVTNTEAFF. The full variable domain, with the rest looked up from reference TRBV14 and TRBJ1-1, is EAGVTQFPSHSVIEKGQTVTLRCDPISGHDNLYWYRRVMGKEIKFLLHFVKESKQDESGMPNNRFLAERTGGTYSTLKVQPAELEDSGVYFCASSQVTNTEAFFGQGTRLTVV.

About this clone: The identical CDR3 is also encoded by other nucleotide sequences in the sample. The chain joins TRBV6-6 to TRBJ1-2; 7 bases fit TRBD1. Losses at the gene ends were 5 bases for V and 3 bases for J; bases not matched to a gene: 3. CDR3 length equals 13 residues. Germline V gives CDR1 MNHNY, CDR2 SVGAGI (reference sequence). The DNA of the CDR3 is TGTGCCAGCAGTCCAACAGGGGACTATGGCTACACCTTC. Its translation is CASSPTGDYGYTF.

The V gene is TRBV6-1, the J gene TRBJ2-7; 8 positions agree with TRBD1. The CDR3 is 14 residues long. Germline V gene data show CDR1 as MNHNS and CDR2 as SASEGT. J lost 4 bases, V lost 4 bases, and 6 bases had no gene match. CDR3 sequence: CASSAGDRSYEQYF. CDR3 in DNA: TGTGCCAGCAGTGCCGGGGACAGGAGTTACGAGCAGTACTTC.

V usage is TRBV2 and J usage is TRBJ2-5, with D uncertain. The V end lost 1 base, the J end lost 5 bases, and 14 bases lay between the germline ends. This CDR3 has 15 residues. In germline, CDR1 is SNHLY, CDR2 FYNNEI. The CDR3 DNA follows: TGTGCCAGCAGTGAAGTGGGCTTCGGCGTGGAGACCCAGTACTTC. Residues: CASSEVGFGVETQYF.

The V gene is TRBV28, the J gene TRBJ1-1, with 7 nucleotides matching TRBD1. The V gene end was trimmed by 5 bases and the J gene end by 9 bases; junction bases not matched to a gene: 15. CDR3 length: 15 residues. Per germline, CDR1 MDHEN and CDR2 SYDVKM. This CDR3 reads CASSTPQGVGRKAFF. DNA for the CDR3: TGTGCCAGCAGTACCCCCCAGGGGGTCGGTAGAAAAGCTTTCTTT.

The chain employs TRBV5-1 and TRBJ2-7, with TRBD2 identical over 10 bases. J was trimmed by 7 bases and V by 4 bases; bases with no gene match: 11. In germline, CDR1 is SGHRS, CDR2 YFSETQ. The CDR3 is 15 residues long. The CDR3 nucleotides are TGCGCCAGCAGCACTTCTAGCGGGAGTTCAGAAGAGCAGTACTTC. Amino acid sequence: CASSTSSGSSEEQYF.

This chain links TRBV5-1 with TRBJ2-4; TRBD1 matches 7 bases. With V trimmed by 3 bases and J by 9 bases, 9 bases remained unmatched. The germline V gene encodes CDR1 SGHRS and CDR2 YFSETQ. The CDR3 loop spans 14 amino acids. The CDR3 DNA is TGCGCCAGCAGCTCAGGGCGACAGGGTATCATTCAGTACTTC. Protein sequence: CASSSGRQGIIQYF.